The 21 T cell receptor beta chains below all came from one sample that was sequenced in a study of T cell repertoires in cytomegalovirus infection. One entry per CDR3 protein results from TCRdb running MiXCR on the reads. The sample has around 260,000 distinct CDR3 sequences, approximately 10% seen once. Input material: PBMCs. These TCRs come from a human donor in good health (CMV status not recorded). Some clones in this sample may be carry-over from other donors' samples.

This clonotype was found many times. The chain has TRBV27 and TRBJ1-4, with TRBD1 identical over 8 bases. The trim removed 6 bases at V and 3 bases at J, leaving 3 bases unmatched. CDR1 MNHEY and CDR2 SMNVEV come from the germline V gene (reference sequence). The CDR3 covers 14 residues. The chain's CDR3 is CASSRQGPNEKLFF. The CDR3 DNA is TGTGCCAGCAGCCGACAGGGGCCTAATGAAAAACTGTTTTTT.

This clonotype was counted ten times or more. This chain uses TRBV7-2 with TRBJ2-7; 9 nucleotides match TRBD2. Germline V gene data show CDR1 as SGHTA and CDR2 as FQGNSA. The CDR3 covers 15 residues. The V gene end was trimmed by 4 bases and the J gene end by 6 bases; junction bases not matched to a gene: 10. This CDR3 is CASSSQTGTSSEQYF. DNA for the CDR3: TGTGCCAGCAGCTCACAAACCGGGACTAGCAGCGAGCAGTACTTC.

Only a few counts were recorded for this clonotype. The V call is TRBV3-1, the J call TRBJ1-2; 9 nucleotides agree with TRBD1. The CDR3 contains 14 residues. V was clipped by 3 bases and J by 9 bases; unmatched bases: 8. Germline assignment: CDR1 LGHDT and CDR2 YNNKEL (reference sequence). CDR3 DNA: TGTGCCAGCAGCCACGATACGGGACAGGGTAGCTACACCTTC. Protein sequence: CASSHDTGQGSYTF.

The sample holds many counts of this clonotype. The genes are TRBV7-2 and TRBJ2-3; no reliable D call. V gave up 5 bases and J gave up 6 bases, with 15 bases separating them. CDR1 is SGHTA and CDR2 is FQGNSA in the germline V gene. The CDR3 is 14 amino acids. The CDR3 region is CASSKPGKRDTQYF. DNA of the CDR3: TGTGCCAGCAGCAAACCAGGAAAAAGGGATACGCAGTATTTT.

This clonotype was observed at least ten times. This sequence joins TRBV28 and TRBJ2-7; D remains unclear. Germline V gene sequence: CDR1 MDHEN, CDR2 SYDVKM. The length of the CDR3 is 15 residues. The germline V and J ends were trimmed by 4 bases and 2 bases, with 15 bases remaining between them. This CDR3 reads CASSSPPAATYEQYF. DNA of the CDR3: TGTGCCAGCAGTTCCCCCCCGGCAGCTACCTACGAGCAGTACTTC.

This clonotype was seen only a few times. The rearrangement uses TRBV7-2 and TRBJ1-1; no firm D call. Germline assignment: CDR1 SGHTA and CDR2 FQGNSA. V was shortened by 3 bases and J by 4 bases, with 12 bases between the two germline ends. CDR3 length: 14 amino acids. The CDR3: CASSFPAQRTEAFF. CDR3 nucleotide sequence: TGTGCCAGCAGCTTTCCAGCGCAGCGCACTGAAGCTTTCTTT.

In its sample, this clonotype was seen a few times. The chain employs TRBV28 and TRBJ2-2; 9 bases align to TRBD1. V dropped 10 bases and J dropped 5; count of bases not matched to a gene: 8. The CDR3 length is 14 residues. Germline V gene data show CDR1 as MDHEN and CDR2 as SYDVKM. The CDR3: CATYRQGGTGELFF. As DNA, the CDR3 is TGTGCCACCTACAGACAGGGGGGGACCGGGGAGCTGTTTTTT.

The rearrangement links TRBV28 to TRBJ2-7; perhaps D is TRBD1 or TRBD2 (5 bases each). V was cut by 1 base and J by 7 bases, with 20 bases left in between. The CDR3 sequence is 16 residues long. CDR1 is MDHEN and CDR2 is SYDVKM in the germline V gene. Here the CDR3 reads CASSLLPGIRSGEQYF. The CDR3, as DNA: TGTGCCAGCAGTTTATTGCCAGGGATACGATCGGGGGAGCAGTACTTC.

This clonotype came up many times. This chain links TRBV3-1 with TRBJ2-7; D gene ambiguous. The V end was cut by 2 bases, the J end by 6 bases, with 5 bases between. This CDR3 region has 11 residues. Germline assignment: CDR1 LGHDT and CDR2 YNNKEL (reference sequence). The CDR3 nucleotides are TGTGCCAGCAGCCAACTGGGCGAGCAGTACTTC. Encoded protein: CASSQLGEQYF.

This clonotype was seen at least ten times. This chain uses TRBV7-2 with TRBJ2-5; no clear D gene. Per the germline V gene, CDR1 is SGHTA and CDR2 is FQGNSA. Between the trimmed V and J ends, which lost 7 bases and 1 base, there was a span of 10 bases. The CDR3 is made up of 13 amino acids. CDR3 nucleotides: TGTGCCAGCACCCAATTAATCCAAGAGACCCAGTACTTC. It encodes CASTQLIQETQYF.

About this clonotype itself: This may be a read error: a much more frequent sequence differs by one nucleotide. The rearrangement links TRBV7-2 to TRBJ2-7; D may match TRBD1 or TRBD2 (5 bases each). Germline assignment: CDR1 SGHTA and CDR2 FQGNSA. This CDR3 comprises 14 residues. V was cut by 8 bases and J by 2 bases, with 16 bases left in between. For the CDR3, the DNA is TGTGCCAGCCGCAGGGAGATTGGTACCTACGAGCAGTACTTC. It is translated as CASRREIGTYEQYF.

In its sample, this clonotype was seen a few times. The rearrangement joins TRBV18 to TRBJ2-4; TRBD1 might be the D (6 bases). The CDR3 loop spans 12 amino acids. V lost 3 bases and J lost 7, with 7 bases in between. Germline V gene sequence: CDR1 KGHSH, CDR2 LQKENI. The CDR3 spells CASSPQGNIQYF. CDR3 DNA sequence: TGTGCCAGCTCACCCCAGGGGAACATTCAGTACTTC. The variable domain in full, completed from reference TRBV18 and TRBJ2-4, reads NAGVMQNPRHLVRRRGQEARLRCSPMKGHSHVYWYRQLPEEGLKFMVYLQKENIIDESGMPKERFSAEFPKEGPSILRIQQVVRGDSAAYFCASSPQGNIQYFGAGTRLSVL.

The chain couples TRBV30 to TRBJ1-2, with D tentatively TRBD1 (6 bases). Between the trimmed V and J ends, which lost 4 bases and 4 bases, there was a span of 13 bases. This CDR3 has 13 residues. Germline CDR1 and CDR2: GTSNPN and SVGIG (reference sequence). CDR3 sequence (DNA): TGTGCCTGGACAGGGGCCCTCCCCTATGGCTACACCTTC. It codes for CAWTGALPYGYTF.

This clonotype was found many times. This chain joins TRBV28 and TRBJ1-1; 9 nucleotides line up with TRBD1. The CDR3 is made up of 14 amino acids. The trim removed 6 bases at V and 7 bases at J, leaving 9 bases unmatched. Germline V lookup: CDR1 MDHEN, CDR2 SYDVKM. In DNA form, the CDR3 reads TGTGCCAGCAGCACAGGGGGCGCGGGCCGTGAAGCTTTCTTT. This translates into CASSTGGAGREAFF. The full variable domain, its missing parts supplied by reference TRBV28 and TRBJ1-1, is DVKVTQSSRYLVKRTGEKVFLECVQDMDHENMFWYRQDPGLGLRLIYFSYDVKMKEKGDIPEGYSVSREKKERFSLILESASTNQTSMYLCASSTGGAGREAFFGQGTRLTVV.

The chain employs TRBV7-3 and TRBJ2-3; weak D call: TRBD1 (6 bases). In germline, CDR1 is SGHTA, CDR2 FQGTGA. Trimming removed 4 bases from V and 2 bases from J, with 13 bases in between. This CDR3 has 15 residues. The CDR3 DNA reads TGTGCCAGCAGCTCTCACGGACAGCTCACAGATACGCAGTATTTT. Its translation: CASSSHGQLTDTQYF.

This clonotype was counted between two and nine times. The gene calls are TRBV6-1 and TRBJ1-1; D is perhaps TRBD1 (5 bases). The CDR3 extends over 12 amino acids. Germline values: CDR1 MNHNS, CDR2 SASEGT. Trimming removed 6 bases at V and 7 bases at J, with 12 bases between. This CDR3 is CASSQRGREAFF. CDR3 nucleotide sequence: TGTGCCAGCAGCCAGAGGGGTCGTGAAGCTTTCTTT.

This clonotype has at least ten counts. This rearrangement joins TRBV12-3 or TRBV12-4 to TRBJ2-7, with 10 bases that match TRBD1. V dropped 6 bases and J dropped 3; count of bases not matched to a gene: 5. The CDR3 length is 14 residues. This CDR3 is CASSPRTGGYEQYF. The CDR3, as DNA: TGTGCCAGCAGCCCACGGACAGGGGGCTACGAGCAGTACTTC.

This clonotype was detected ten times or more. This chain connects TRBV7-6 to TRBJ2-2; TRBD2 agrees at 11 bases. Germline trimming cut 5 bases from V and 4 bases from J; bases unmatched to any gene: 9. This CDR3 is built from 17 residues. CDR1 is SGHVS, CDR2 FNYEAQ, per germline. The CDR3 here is CASSAQLAGVGTGELFF. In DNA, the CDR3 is TGTGCCAGCAGCGCCCAACTAGCGGGAGTTGGCACCGGGGAGCTGTTTTTT.

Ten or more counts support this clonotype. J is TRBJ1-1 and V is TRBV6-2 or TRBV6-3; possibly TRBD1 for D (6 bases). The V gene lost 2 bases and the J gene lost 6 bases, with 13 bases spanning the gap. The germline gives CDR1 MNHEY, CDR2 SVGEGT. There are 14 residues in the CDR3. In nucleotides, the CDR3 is TGTGCCAGCAGTTACAAAGGGGGTACCGCTGAAGCTTTCTTT. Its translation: CASSYKGGTAEAFF.

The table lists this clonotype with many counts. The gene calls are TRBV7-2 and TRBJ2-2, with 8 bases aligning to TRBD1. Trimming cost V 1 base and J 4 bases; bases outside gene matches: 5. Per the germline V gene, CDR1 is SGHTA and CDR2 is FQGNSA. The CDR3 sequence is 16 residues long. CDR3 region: CASSLGPTGATGELFF. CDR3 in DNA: TGTGCCAGCAGCTTAGGCCCGACAGGGGCCACCGGGGAGCTGTTTTTT.

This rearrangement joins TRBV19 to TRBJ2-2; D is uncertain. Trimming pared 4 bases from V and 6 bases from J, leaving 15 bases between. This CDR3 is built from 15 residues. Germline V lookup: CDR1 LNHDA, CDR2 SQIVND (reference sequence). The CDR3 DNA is TGTGCCAGTAGTAAAACAAGGCGCTCACCCGGGGAGCTGTTTTTT. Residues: CASSKTRRSPGELFF.